The 25 T cell receptor beta chains in this list originate from one sample, sequenced in a study of T cells in Graves' hyperthyroidism and ophthalmopathy. RNA transcripts served as the template for amplifying TCR beta CDR3 regions. During a first-round RT-PCR of the TCR CDR3, the HTBI primer set was used. A single record per CDR3 protein comes from TCRdb applying MiXCR to the multiplex PCR reads. The data hold hundreds of thousands of distinct CDR3 sequences, with around a sixth observed a single time. The specimen was blood. Source of these receptors: a woman aged 18-30 years with Graves' hyperthyroidism.

This clonotype has only a few counts. The chain joins TRBV9 to TRBJ1-2, with D possibly being TRBD1 (6 bases). V was shortened by 4 bases and J by 6 bases, with 28 bases between the two germline ends. There are 18 residues in the CDR3. From germline, CDR1 is SGDLS and CDR2 YYNGEE. CDR3 DNA sequence: TGTGCCAGCAGCTCCCCAGAGGGCCAGGGGCCACGTATCCATGGCTACACCTTC. This gives the protein CASSSPEGQGPRIHGYTF. Full variable domain (rest looked up from reference TRBV9 and TRBJ1-2): DSGVTQTPKHLITATGQRVTLRCSPRSGDLSVYWYQQSLDQGLQFLIQYYNGEERAKGNILERFSAQQFPDLHSELNLSSLELGDSALYFCASSSPEGQGPRIHGYTFGSGTRLTVV.

The J gene is TRBJ2-7, the V gene TRBV18, with 7 positions matching TRBD1. J gave up 3 bases and V 4 bases, and 9 bases lay outside the gene matches. This CDR3 contains 15 residues. Germline V gene sequence: CDR1 KGHSH, CDR2 LQKENI. The CDR3 sequence: CASSRQGIRIYEQYF. The CDR3 DNA follows: TGTGCCAGCTCACGACAGGGAATCCGGATCTACGAGCAGTACTTC.

This clonotype was recorded at least ten times. The chain recombines TRBV11-3 with TRBJ1-1; D gene unclear. V was shortened by 3 bases and J by 1 base, with 9 bases between the two germline ends. CDR3 length equals 14 residues. The V gene's germline CDR1 is SGHNT and CDR2 YENEEA. CDR3 in amino acids: CASSLEVWNTEAFF. Written as DNA, the CDR3 is TGTGCCAGCAGCTTGGAAGTTTGGAACACTGAAGCTTTCTTT.

The sample holds many counts of this clonotype. This chain links TRBV9 with TRBJ2-3, with unresolved D. Trimming took off 0 bases at V and 0 bases at J, with 11 bases between the two ends. CDR1 SGDLS and CDR2 YYNGEE come from the germline V gene. CDR3 length: 16 residues. CDR3 in DNA: TGTGCCAGCAGCGTAGTGGACGGGCCGAGCACAGATACGCAGTATTTT. The encoded protein is CASSVVDGPSTDTQYF.

The chain's CDR3 is CASSQHSARLDEQYF. The CDR3, as DNA: TGTGCCAGCAGCCAACACAGCGCTAGATTGGACGAGCAGTACTTC. The J gene is TRBJ2-7, the V gene TRBV3-1; D is unclear. From germline, CDR1 is LGHDT and CDR2 YNNKEL (reference sequence). This CDR3 is 15 amino acids long. Trimming took off 2 bases at V and 5 bases at J, with 16 bases between the two ends.

This clonotype was counted at least ten times. The J gene is TRBJ2-7, the V gene TRBV7-3; D might be TRBD2 (5 bases). The CDR3 contains 15 residues. Looked up from germline, CDR1 is SGHTA and CDR2 is FQGTGA. The V end lost 4 bases, the J end lost 5 bases, and 18 bases lay between the germline ends. The CDR3 region is CASSSQPSTRHEQYF. The DNA of the CDR3 is TGTGCCAGCAGCTCCCAACCCTCTACTAGGCACGAGCAGTACTTC. The full variable domain, completed using reference TRBV7-3 and TRBJ2-7, is GAGVSQTPSNKVTEKGKYVELRCDPISGHTALYWYRQSLGQGPEFLIYFQGTGAADDSGLPNDRFFAVRPEGSVSTLKIQRTERGDSAVYLCASSSQPSTRHEQYFGPGTRLTVT.

This clonotype showed up just a few times. The chain combines TRBV9 with TRBJ2-1, with D perhaps given as TRBD1 or TRBD2 (5 bases each). Germline V gene lookup returns CDR1 SGDLS and CDR2 YYNGEE. This CDR3 has 14 amino acids. V was cut by 4 bases and J by 5 bases, with 13 bases left in between. The CDR3 reads CASSLPGTNNEQFF. The CDR3 DNA reads TGTGCCAGCAGCTTACCCGGGACGAACAATGAGCAGTTCTTC.

This clonotype was seen many times. This chain links TRBV27 with TRBJ2-1, with D tentatively TRBD2 (6 bases). CDR3 length equals 13 residues. Trimming took 8 bases from V and 0 from J, leaving 8 bases between them. CDR1 MNHEY and CDR2 SMNVEV come from the germline V gene (reference sequence). CDR3 amino acids: CASGRSSYNEQFF. The CDR3 DNA reads TGTGCCAGCGGGAGGTCCTCCTACAATGAGCAGTTCTTC.

The chain employs TRBV20-1 and TRBJ2-5; 12 nucleotides agree with TRBD2. The CDR3 has 15 residues. V gave up 6 bases and J gave up 4 bases; unmatched junction bases: 9. CDR1 is DFQATT and CDR2 is SNEGSKA in the germline V gene (reference sequence). DNA for the CDR3: TGCAGTGCGTCTAGCGGGGGGGCCAGGGCAGAGACCCAGTACTTC. Residues: CSASSGGARAETQYF.

This clonotype was counted many times. The chain combines TRBV27 with TRBJ1-6; tentatively, D is TRBD1 (5 bases). CDR1 and CDR2 from the germline V gene are MNHEY and SMNVEV (reference sequence). This CDR3 contains 15 residues. Deletions cut 1 base from V and 5 bases from J, with 9 bases between. The CDR3 region is CASSLYSGNNSPLHF. CDR3 nucleotides: TGTGCCAGCAGTTTATACTCAGGGAATAATTCACCCCTCCACTTT.

The table lists this clonotype with many counts. The chain couples TRBV29-1 to TRBJ2-1; 14 bases are shared with TRBD2. Looked up from germline, CDR1 is SQVTM and CDR2 is ANQGSEA. The CDR3 is 19 amino acids. J gave up 0 bases and V 0 bases, and 7 bases lay outside the gene matches. CDR3 bases: TGCAGCGTTGAAGATGGGACTAGCGGGGGCCAGAGCTCCTACAATGAGCAGTTCTTC. It codes for CSVEDGTSGGQSSYNEQFF.

This clonotype was seen many times. This sequence joins TRBV2 and TRBJ1-1; D possibly corresponds to TRBD1 (6 bases). The V end lost 5 bases, the J end lost 4 bases, and 17 bases lay between the germline ends. From germline, CDR1 is SNHLY and CDR2 FYNNEI. The CDR3 covers 15 residues. The CDR3 sequence: CASSPGRGLSTEAFF. CDR3 DNA sequence: TGTGCCAGCAGTCCAGGCAGGGGCCTGAGCACTGAAGCTTTCTTT.

The chain is built from TRBV12-3 or TRBV12-4 and TRBJ2-1; TRBD2 aligns across 8 bases. The CDR3 runs to 14 residues. With V trimmed by 3 bases and J by 9 bases, 7 bases remained unmatched. The CDR3 protein is CASSFGGRLGEQFF. The DNA of the CDR3 is TGTGCCAGCAGTTTCGGCGGGAGGTTGGGTGAGCAGTTCTTC.

The chain combines TRBV18 with TRBJ2-3; no reliable D call. Trimming took 0 bases from V and 3 from J, leaving 10 bases between them. This CDR3 spans 15 amino acids. Germline V gene data show CDR1 as KGHSH and CDR2 as LQKENI. The CDR3 loop is CASSPPFLRTDTQYF. The CDR3 bases are TGTGCCAGCTCACCACCCTTTCTCCGAACAGATACGCAGTATTTT.

This sequence joins TRBV29-1 and TRBJ2-5; 11 nucleotides line up with TRBD2. The germline V gene has CDR1 SQVTM and CDR2 ANQGSEA. The trim removed 3 bases at V and 2 bases at J, leaving 5 bases unmatched. This CDR3 is built from 15 residues. The CDR3 region has the DNA TGCAGCGTTGATAATAGCGGGGGGGGACAAGAGACCCAGTACTTC. It yields the protein CSVDNSGGGQETQYF.

The V call is TRBV20-1, the J call TRBJ2-1; D may match TRBD1 or TRBD2 (5 bases each). Germline CDR1 DFQATT, CDR2 SNEGSKA (reference sequence). The ends were cut back, 4 bases at V and 0 bases at J, with 19 bases in the middle. The CDR3 is made up of 17 amino acids. CDR3 in amino acids: CSATGTNHITSYNEQFF. DNA of the CDR3: TGCAGTGCTACCGGGACCAATCATATTACCTCCTACAATGAGCAGTTCTTC.

This clonotype has a count of ten or more. The chain combines TRBV3-1 with TRBJ1-4; no clear D gene. This CDR3 is built from 16 residues. Trimming took off 0 bases at V and 7 bases at J, with 15 bases between the two ends. Germline V lookup: CDR1 LGHDT, CDR2 YNNKEL (reference sequence). CDR3 nucleotides: TGTGCCAGCAGCCAAGATGGGCTGGCTCTTGGTGAAAAACTGTTTTTT. This sequence encodes CASSQDGLALGEKLFF.

This clonotype appeared many times. This CDR3 reads CATRLAGAGELFF. In DNA, the CDR3 is TGTGCCACCCGACTAGCGGGAGCCGGGGAGCTGTTTTTT. The V and J genes are TRBV15 and TRBJ2-2; 12 bases are a match to TRBD2. V dropped 8 bases and J dropped 6; count of bases not matched to a gene: 1. Germline-derived CDR1 and CDR2 are LNHNV and YYDKDF (reference sequence). The CDR3 spans 13 residues.

This clonotype came up a few times. A junction end diverges from the germline sequence, so it may reflect a read error. The rearrangement uses TRBV11-2 and TRBJ2-7; D is unresolved. This CDR3 is 15 amino acids long. CDR1 is SGHAT and CDR2 is FQNNGV in the germline V gene. CDR3 coding DNA: TGTGTCAGCAGCTTAGATCCAGGCGTCTCCTACGAGCAGTACTTC. This sequence encodes CVSSLDPGVSYEQYF.

The J gene is TRBJ2-1, the V gene TRBV19, with D perhaps TRBD2 (7 bases). Trimming removed 3 bases from V and 10 bases from J, with 10 bases in between. The length of the CDR3 is 12 residues. Germline lookup yields CDR1 LNHDA and CDR2 SQIVND (reference sequence). The DNA of the CDR3 is TGTGCCAGTAGTATGGGGGGGCAGGAGCAGTTCTTC. Its translation is CASSMGGQEQFF.

This clonotype was counted ten times or more. The chain couples TRBV20-1 to TRBJ2-7; 11 positions match TRBD2. The ends lost 1 base at V and 5 bases at J; junction bases unmatched: 4. Germline loops: CDR1 DFQATT, CDR2 SNEGSKA (reference sequence). This CDR3 has 14 amino acids. The CDR3 bases are TGCAGTGCTAGAGGACTAGCGGGGCCCCACGAGCAGTACTTC. It specifies CSARGLAGPHEQYF.

This clonotype was seen at least ten times. The genes are TRBV7-2 and TRBJ2-7; unclear D gene. Trimming cost V 5 bases and J 2 bases, with 10 bases left between them. The CDR3 runs to 13 residues. Germline-derived CDR1 and CDR2 are SGHTA and FQGNSA. The CDR3 nucleotides are TGTGCCAGCAGCCCGCCCGGCACCTACGAGCAGTACTTC. Translating gives CASSPPGTYEQYF.

The chain is built from TRBV11-1 and TRBJ1-5; D is undetermined. The CDR3 has 15 residues. Trimming cost V 5 bases and J 3 bases, with 14 bases left between them. Per germline, CDR1 SGHAT and CDR2 FQDESV (reference sequence). CDR3 coding DNA: TGTGCCAGCAGCGTAGGGTACAGCCCCAATCAGCCCCAGCATTTT. As protein: CASSVGYSPNQPQHF.

This clonotype was picked up many times. The V gene is TRBV30, the J gene TRBJ1-1; 7 positions match TRBD1. Germline V gene data show CDR1 as GTSNPN and CDR2 as SVGIG (reference sequence). The CDR3 is 13 residues long. J lost 1 base, V lost 7 bases, and 6 bases had no gene match. The CDR3 loop reads CAYKEGANTEAFF. CDR3 DNA sequence: TGTGCCTACAAAGAGGGGGCGAACACTGAAGCTTTCTTT. The full variable domain, in which reference TRBV30 and TRBJ1-1 provide the parts outside the CDR3, is SQTIHQWPATLVQPVGSPLSLECTVEGTSNPNLYWYRQAAGRGLQLLFYSVGIGQISSEVPQNLSASRPQDRQFILSSKKLLLSDSGFYLCAYKEGANTEAFFGQGTRLTVV.

The sample holds many counts of this clonotype. This sequence joins TRBV11-2 and TRBJ1-1; 8 nucleotides agree with TRBD1. Germline CDR1 reads SGHAT; CDR2 reads FQNNGV. Trimming removed 2 bases from V and 8 bases from J; junction bases left unmatched: 1. This CDR3 has 12 residues. CDR3 sequence reads: CASSLWDREAFF. Written as DNA, the CDR3 is TGTGCCAGCAGCTTATGGGACAGGGAAGCTTTCTTT.